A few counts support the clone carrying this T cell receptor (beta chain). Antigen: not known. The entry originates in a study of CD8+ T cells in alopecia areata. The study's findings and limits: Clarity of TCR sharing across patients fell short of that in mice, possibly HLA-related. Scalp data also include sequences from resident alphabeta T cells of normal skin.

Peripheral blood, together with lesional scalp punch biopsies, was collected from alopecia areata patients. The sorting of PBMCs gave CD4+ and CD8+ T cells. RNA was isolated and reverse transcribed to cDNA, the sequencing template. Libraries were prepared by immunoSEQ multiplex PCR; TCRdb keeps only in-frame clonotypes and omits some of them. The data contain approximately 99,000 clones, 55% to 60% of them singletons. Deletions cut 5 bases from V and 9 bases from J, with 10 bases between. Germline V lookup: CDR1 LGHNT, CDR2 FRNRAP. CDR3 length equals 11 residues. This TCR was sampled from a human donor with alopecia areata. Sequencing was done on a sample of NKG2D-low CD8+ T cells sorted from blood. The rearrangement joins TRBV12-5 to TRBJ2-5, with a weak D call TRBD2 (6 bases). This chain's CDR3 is CASGPSGPQYF. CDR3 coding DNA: TGTGCTAGTGGTCCGAGCGGGCCCCAGTACTTC. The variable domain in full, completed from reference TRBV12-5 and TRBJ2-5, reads DARVTQTPRHKVTEMGQEVTMRCQPILGHNTVFWYRQTMMQGLELLAYFRNRAPLDDSGMPKDRFSAEMPDATLATLKIQPSEPRDSAVYFCASGPSGPQYFGPGTRLLVL.